The present T cell receptor beta chain was sequenced within a study of cytomegalovirus exposure and HLA in healthy donors. Study results and caveats: Follow-up analysis later connected one missense variant in DCLRE1C with trimming of TCR beta V- and J-genes.

V dropped 0 bases and J dropped 2 bases, with 11 bases sitting between them. Germline-derived CDR1 and CDR2 are SGHTA and FQGNSA. This CDR3 has 15 amino acids. The primer mix had 60 Vbeta and 13 Jbeta primers. Study processing details: Around 80 million unique TCR beta chains, 10 million to 13 million of them shared, were counted by a later analysis. Only in-frame clones appear in the TCRdb table, and some are missing; sequencing was by immunoSEQ multiplex PCR. The DNA gave D and trimming, while V, J and clone size come from that table. The sample includes over 95,000 clones, about 80% of them seen just once. In the case of this clone: Its antigen is as yet unknown.

The source is a female donor in good health and CMV-seronegative. The sequencing input was PBMCs. The chain couples TRBV7-2 to TRBJ2-7; maybe TRBD1 (6 bases). CDR3 bases: TGTGCCAGCAGCTTAGCGGGGGCCGGGGCCTACGAGCAGTACTTC. Protein product: CASSLAGAGAYEQYF.